Presented here are 5 T cell receptor beta chains from one specimen sequenced in a study of cytomegalovirus exposure and HLA in healthy donors. The PCR had 60 Vbeta and 13 Jbeta primers. Produced via immunoSEQ multiplex PCR; TCRdb's table is partial and in-frame only. The sample includes about 180,000 clones, approximately 81% of them seen just once. Sequencing was done on a sample of PBMCs. Receptor source: a boy aged 2 to 10 in good health and CMV-seronegative.

The V gene is TRBV7-9, the J gene TRBJ2-7; 7 bases align to TRBD2. J gave up 5 bases and V 5 bases, and 15 bases lay outside the gene matches. The germline CDR1 and CDR2 sequences are SEHNR and FQNEAQ (reference sequence). This CDR3 contains 16 residues. CDR3 nucleotides: TGTGCCAGCAGCAAACGAGTAGCCCGTCGGGGGGACGAGCAGTACTTC. This codes for CASSKRVARRGDEQYF.

The V call is TRBV2, the J call TRBJ1-3, with 8 bases lining up with TRBD1. Germline CDR1 SNHLY, CDR2 FYNNEI. The CDR3 loop spans 16 amino acids. Trimming took 6 bases from V and 0 from J; bases not matched to a gene: 7. DNA for the CDR3: TGTGCCAGCAGCAGGGGACAGGTAATCTCTGGAAACACCATATATTTT. It encodes CASSRGQVISGNTIYF. Combining the CDR3 with reference TRBV2 and TRBJ1-3 gives the whole variable domain EPEVTQTPSHQVTQMGQEVILRCVPISNHLYFYWYRQILGQKVEFLVSFYNNEISEKSEIFDDQFSVERPDGSNFTLKIRSTKLEDSAMYFCASSRGQVISGNTIYFGEGSWLTVV.

The genes are TRBV5-1 and TRBJ1-1; 8 bases are shared with TRBD1. The V gene's germline CDR1 is SGHRS and CDR2 YFSETQ. This CDR3 spans 16 amino acids. Trimming cost V 1 base and J 3 bases; bases outside gene matches: 8. The CDR3 loop is CASSLLQGARDTEAFF. CDR3 DNA: TGCGCCAGCAGCTTGCTCCAGGGGGCACGGGACACTGAAGCTTTCTTT.

The rearrangement uses TRBV28 and TRBJ2-7, with 7 bases identical to TRBD2. J was trimmed by 2 bases and V by 5 bases; bases with no gene match: 9. The CDR3 extends over 15 amino acids. CDR1 MDHEN and CDR2 SYDVKM come from the germline V gene. CDR3 DNA sequence: TGTGCCAGCAGTCGGAGGCGGGGGATGACCTACGAGCAGTACTTC. It encodes CASSRRRGMTYEQYF.

CDR3 coding DNA: TGTGCCAGCAGCTTAGCCCCAGGGAATTCCTACGAGCAGTACTTC. Its protein is CASSLAPGNSYEQYF. The chain has TRBV7-8 and TRBJ2-7; weak D call: TRBD1 (5 bases). The germline gives CDR1 SGHVS, CDR2 FQNEAQ. The CDR3 length is 15 residues. Trimming removed 0 bases from V and 1 base from J, with 10 bases in between.